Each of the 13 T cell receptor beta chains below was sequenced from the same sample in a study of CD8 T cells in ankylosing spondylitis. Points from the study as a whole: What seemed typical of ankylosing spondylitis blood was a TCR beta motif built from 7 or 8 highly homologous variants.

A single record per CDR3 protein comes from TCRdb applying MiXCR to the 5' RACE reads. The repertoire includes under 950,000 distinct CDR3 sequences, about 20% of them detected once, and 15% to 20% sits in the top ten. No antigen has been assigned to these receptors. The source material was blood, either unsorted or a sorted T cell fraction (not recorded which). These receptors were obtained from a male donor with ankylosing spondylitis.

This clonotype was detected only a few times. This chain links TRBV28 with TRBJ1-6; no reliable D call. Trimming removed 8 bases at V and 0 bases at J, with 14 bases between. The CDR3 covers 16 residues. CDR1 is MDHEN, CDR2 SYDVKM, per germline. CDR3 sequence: CASGLRLSSYNSPLHF. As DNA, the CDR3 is TGTGCCAGCGGACTTAGGCTGAGCTCCTATAATTCACCCCTCCACTTT. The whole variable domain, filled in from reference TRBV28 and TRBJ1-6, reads DVKVTQSSRYLVKRTGEKVFLECVQDMDHENMFWYRQDPGLGLRLIYFSYDVKMKEKGDIPEGYSVSREKKERFSLILESASTNQTSMYLCASGLRLSSYNSPLHFGNGTRLTVT.

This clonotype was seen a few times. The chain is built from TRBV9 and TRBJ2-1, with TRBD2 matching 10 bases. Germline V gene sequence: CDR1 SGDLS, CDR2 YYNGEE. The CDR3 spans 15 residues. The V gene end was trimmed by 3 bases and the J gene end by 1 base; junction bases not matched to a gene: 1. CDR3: CASSASGGSYNEQFF. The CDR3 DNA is TGTGCCAGCAGCGCTAGCGGGGGTTCCTACAATGAGCAGTTCTTC.

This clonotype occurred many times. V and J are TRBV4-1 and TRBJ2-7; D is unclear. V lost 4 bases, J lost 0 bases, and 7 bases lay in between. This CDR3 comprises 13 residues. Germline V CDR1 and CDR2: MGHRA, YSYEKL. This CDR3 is CASSPTASYEQYF. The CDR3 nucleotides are TGCGCCAGCAGCCCGACGGCCTCCTACGAGCAGTACTTC.

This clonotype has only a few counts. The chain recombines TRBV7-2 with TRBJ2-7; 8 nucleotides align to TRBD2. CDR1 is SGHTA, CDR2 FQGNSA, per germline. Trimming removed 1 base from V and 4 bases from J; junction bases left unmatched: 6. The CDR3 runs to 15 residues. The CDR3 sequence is CASSLGSGGAYEQYF. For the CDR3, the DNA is TGTGCCAGCAGCTTAGGTTCCGGGGGGGCTTACGAGCAGTACTTC.

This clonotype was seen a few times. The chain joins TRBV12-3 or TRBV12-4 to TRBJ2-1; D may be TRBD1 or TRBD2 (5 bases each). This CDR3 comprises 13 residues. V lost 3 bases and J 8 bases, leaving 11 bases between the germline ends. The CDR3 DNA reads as TGTGCCAGCAGTTTGGTCCCGGGACATGAGCAGTTCTTC. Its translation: CASSLVPGHEQFF.

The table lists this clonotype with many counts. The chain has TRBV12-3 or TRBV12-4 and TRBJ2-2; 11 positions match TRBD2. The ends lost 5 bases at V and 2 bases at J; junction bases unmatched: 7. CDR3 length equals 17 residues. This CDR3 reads CASSLIAGGRNTGELFF. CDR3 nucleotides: TGTGCCAGCAGTCTTATAGCGGGGGGGCGAAACACCGGGGAGCTGTTTTTT.

The CDR3 sequence is CASSFGNIQYF. The CDR3 DNA follows: TGTGCCAGCAGCTTTGGGAACATTCAGTACTTC. V usage is TRBV5-8 and J usage is TRBJ2-4; no definite D call. V was shortened by 2 bases and J by 7 bases, with 4 bases between the two germline ends. The CDR3 totals 11 residues. CDR1 is SGHTS and CDR2 is YDEGEE in the germline V gene.

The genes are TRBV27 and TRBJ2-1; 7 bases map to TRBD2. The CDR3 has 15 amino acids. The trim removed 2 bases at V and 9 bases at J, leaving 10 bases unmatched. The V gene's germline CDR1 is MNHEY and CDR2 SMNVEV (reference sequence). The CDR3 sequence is CASSLGLVRNSEQFF. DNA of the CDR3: TGTGCCAGCAGTTTAGGACTAGTGAGGAACAGTGAGCAGTTCTTC.

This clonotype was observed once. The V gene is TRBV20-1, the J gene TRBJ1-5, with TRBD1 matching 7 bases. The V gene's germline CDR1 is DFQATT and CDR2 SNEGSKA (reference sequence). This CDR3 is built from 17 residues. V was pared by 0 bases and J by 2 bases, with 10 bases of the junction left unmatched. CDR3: CSAREQLGQVGNQPQHF. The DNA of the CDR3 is TGCAGTGCTAGAGAACAACTTGGACAGGTGGGCAATCAGCCCCAGCATTTT.

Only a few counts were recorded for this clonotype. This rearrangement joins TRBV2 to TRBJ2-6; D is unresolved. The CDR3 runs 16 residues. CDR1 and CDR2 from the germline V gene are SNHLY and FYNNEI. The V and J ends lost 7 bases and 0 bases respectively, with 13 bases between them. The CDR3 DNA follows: TGTGCCAGCACCAAGGACGGTTCCTCTGGGGCCAACGTCCTGACTTTC. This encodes CASTKDGSSGANVLTF. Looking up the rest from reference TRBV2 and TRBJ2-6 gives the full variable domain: EPEVTQTPSHQVTQMGQEVILRCVPISNHLYFYWYRQILGQKVEFLVSFYNNEISEKSEIFDDQFSVERPDGSNFTLKIRSTKLEDSAMYFCASTKDGSSGANVLTFGAGSRLTVL.

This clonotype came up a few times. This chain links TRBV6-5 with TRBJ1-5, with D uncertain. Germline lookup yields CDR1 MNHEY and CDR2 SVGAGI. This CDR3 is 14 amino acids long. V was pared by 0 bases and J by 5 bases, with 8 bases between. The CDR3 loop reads CASSYSKWYQPQHF. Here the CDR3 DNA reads TGTGCCAGCAGTTACTCCAAATGGTATCAGCCCCAGCATTTT.

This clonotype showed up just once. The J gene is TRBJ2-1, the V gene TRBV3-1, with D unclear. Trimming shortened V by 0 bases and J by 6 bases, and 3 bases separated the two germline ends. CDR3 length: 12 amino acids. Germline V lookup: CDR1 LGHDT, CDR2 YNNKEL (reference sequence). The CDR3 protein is CASSQESNEQFF. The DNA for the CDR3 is TGTGCCAGCAGCCAAGAAAGCAATGAGCAGTTCTTC.

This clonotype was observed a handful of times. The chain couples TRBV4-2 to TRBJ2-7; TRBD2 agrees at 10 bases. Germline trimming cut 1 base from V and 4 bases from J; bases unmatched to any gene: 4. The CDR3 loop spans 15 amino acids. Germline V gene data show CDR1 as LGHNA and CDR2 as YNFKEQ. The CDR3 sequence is CASSQVEAGGYEQYF. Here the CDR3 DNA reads TGTGCCAGCAGCCAAGTGGAAGCGGGAGGGTACGAGCAGTACTTC.